The following is a T cell receptor (beta chain) sequence with its context. This clonotype was seen more than once but under ten times. It lacks a known antigen. There are no base qualities to consult, and no much larger clone falls within one base. For CDR1 and CDR2, the germline V gene lists ENHRY and SYGVKD. Germline trimming: 0 bases from V, 2 bases from J; junction bases outside gene matches: 3. The CDR3 numbers 16 residues from cysteine through phenylalanine. The read is trimmed to its CDR3 DNA, 48 bases read in frame from base 1. Full-length TCR variable regions were amplified by 5' RACE PCR with constant-region reverse primers, and semi-nested PCR with Nested Universal Primer A was subsequently performed. The ReliaPrep RNA Cell Miniprep System was used to extract total RNA, which was then reverse transcribed into 5'RACE-ready cDNA with the SMARTer RACE 5'/3' Kit. Full-length TCR alpha and beta libraries were barcoded with multiplex adaptors and sequenced on an Illumina MiSeq. From the authors' description of their analysis: For each of nine subset-tissue groups, sequencing data from the five patients were pooled, and the groups were then compared using unsupervised clustering of TCR gene usage. The Morisita-Horn index, with shared sequences weighted by their contribution to each repertoire, was used to calculate repertoire similarity. TCRdb took the public reads, trimmed them with fastp at Q25, ran MiXCR for clone calling and kept in-frame beta chains. Each CDR3 protein appears once, grouped with its most common genes and DNA. The authors' filters were not applied to this entry. The table for this sample lists approximately 53,000 distinct CDR3 sequences; 28% of them were counted only once. The ten largest account for approximately 3% of the sample.

This sample stems from a study (dated by TCRdb to between 2015 and 2017). Describing the broader study: The study examined whether tumor-infiltrating Tregs in breast cancer are drawn from blood Tregs or arise in situ by conversion from other CD4+ T cell subsets.

The investigation overall reported the following: Rather than covering whole repertoires, validation in the larger cohort was restricted to a single TCR beta V-J rearrangement. The TCR alpha and beta sequences of tumor-infiltrating Tregs showed the greatest overlap with tumor naive CD4+ T cells, followed by blood naive CD4+ T cells. In terms of TCR gene usage, tumor memory CD4+ T cells clustered together with blood and lymph node memory CD4+ cells, as well as with lymph node naive CD4+ cells.

Memory CD4+ T cells were isolated as CD4+CD45RO+CD25- cells. Tregs, naive and memory CD4+ T cells from tumor, blood and ipsilateral draining lymph nodes of five breast cancer patients underwent full-length TCR alpha and beta sequencing. Tumor tissue and lymph nodes obtained from ipsilateral axillary dissection were perfused with PBS, minced and then digested with collagenase I and hyaluronidase. A purity exceeding 90% was confirmed by FACS for the sorted cell populations. This sequence uses TRBV10-3 and TRBJ2-1; 8 middle bases align to TRBD1. The sequence was obtained from a female donor with breast cancer. The sequenced sample consisted of tumor-infiltrating memory CD4+ T cells sorted from the breast tumor. This specimen's cell subset or site label, interpreted: memory CD4+ T cells, CD4+CD45RO+CD25-. The nucleotide sequence reads TGTGCCATCAGTGAGTCGGCAGGGGGCACCTACAATGAGCAGTTCTTC. It encodes CAISESAGGTYNEQFF.